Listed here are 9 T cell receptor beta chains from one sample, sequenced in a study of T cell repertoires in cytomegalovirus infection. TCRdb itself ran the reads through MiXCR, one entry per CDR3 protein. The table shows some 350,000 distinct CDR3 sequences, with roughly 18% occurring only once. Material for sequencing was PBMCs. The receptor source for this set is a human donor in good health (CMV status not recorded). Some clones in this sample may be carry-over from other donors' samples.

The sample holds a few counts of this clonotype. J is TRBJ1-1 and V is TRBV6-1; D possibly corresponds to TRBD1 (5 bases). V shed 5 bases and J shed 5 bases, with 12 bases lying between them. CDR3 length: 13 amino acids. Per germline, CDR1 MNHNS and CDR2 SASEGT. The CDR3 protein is CASSITRETEAFF. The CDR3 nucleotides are TGTGCCAGCAGTATCACCAGGGAGACTGAAGCTTTCTTT.

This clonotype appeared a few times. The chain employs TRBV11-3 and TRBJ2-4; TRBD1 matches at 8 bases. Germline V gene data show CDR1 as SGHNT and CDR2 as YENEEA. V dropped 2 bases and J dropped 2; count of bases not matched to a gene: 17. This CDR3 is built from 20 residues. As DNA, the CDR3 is TGTGCCAGCAGCTTAAGGCAGGGGGCGAAAGCTTGGGGTTCCAAAAACATTCAGTACTTC. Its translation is CASSLRQGAKAWGSKNIQYF. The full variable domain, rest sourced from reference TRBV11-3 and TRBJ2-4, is EAGVVQSPRYKIIEKKQPVAFWCNPISGHNTLYWYLQNLGQGPELLIRYENEEAVDDSQLPKDRFSAERLKGVDSTLKIQPAELGDSAVYLCASSLRQGAKAWGSKNIQYFGAGTRLSVL.

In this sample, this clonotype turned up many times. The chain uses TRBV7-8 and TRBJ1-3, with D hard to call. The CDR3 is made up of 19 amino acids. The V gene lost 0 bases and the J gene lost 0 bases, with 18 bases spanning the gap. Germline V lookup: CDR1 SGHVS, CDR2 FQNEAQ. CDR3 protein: CASSLAAARRTSSGNTIYF. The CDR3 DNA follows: TGTGCCAGCAGCTTAGCGGCGGCACGCCGGACGAGCTCTGGAAACACCATATATTTT.

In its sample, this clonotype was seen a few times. CDR3 sequence: CAWSGVGEKLFF. The CDR3 region has the DNA TGTGCCTGGAGTGGGGTAGGGGAAAAACTGTTTTTT. This chain joins TRBV30 and TRBJ1-4; D call uncertain. CDR1 and CDR2 from the germline V gene are GTSNPN and SVGIG (reference sequence). The length of the CDR3 is 12 residues. V lost 1 base and J 8 bases, leaving 8 bases between the germline ends. The full variable domain, rest sourced from reference TRBV30 and TRBJ1-4, is SQTIHQWPATLVQPVGSPLSLECTVEGTSNPNLYWYRQAAGRGLQLLFYSVGIGQISSEVPQNLSASRPQDRQFILSSKKLLLSDSGFYLCAWSGVGEKLFFGSGTQLSVL.

CDR3: CASSEVAGRGYTF. CDR3 coding DNA: TGTGCCAGCAGTGAAGTCGCGGGGAGAGGCTACACCTTC. The J gene is TRBJ1-2, the V gene TRBV2; D gene uncertain. V lost 1 base to trimming and J lost 8 bases, with 11 bases between them. CDR1 is SNHLY, CDR2 FYNNEI, per germline. This CDR3 has 13 residues. Together with reference TRBV2 and TRBJ1-2, the CDR3 gives the full variable domain: EPEVTQTPSHQVTQMGQEVILRCVPISNHLYFYWYRQILGQKVEFLVSFYNNEISEKSEIFDDQFSVERPDGSNFTLKIRSTKLEDSAMYFCASSEVAGRGYTFGSGTRLTVV.

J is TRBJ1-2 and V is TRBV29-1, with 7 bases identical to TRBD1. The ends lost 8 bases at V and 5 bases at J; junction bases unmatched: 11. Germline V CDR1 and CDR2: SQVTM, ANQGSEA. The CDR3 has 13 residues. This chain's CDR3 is CSIQPRQGYGYTF. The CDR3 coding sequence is TGCAGCATCCAACCCCGACAGGGATATGGCTACACCTTC.

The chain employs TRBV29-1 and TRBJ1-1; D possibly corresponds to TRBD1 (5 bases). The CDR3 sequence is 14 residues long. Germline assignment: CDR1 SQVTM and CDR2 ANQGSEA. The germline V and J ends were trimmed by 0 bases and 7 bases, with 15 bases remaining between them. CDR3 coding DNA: TGCAGCGTTGAAGATTCGCAGGGTCGGGGTGAAGCTTTCTTT. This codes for CSVEDSQGRGEAFF.

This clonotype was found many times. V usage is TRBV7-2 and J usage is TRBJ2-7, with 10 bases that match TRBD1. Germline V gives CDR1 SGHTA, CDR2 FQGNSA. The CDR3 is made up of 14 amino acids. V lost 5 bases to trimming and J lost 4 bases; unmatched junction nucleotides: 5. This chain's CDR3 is CASSPGTGEYEQYF. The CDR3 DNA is TGTGCCAGCAGCCCCGGGACAGGGGAATACGAGCAGTACTTC.

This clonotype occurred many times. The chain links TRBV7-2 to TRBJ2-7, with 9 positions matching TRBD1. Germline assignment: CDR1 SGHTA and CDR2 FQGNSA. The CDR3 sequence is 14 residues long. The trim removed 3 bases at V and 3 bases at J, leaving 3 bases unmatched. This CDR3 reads CASSLGTGYYEQYF. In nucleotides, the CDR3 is TGTGCCAGCAGCTTGGGGACAGGGTACTACGAGCAGTACTTC.